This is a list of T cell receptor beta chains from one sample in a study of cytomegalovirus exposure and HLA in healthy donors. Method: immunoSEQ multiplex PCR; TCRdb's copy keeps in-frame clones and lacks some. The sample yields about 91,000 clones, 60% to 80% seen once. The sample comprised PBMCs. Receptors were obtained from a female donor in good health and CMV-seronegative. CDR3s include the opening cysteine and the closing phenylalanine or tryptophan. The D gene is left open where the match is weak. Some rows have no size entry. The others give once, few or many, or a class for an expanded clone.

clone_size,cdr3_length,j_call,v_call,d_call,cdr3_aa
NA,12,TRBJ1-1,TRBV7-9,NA,CASSFLRTEAFF
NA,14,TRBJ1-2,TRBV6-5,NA,CASSYSGGIYGHTF
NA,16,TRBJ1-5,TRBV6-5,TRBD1,CASSLAQGGGGQPQHF
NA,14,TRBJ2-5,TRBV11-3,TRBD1,CASSLVRGRETQYF
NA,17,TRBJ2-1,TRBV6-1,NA,CASSALPSGGPYNEQFF
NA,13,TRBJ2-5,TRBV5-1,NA,CASSSDRQETQYF
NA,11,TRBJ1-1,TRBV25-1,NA,CASSRGTEAFF
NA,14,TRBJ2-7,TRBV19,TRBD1,CASRSGGGTYEQYF
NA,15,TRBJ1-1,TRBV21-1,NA,CASSKAAMEDTEAFF
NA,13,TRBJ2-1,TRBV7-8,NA,CATSGGSYNEQFF
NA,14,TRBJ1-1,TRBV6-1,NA,CASKGEGRWTEAFF
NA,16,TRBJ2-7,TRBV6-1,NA,CASSERWGRTPYEQYF
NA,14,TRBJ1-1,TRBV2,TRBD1,CASKPGQLPTEAFF
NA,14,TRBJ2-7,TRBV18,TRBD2,CASSIASGSYEQYF
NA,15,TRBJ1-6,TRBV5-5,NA,CASSLVSGELSPLHF
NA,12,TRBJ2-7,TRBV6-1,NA,CASTRDKPQQYF
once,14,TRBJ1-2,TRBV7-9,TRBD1,CASSLDRAGYGYTF
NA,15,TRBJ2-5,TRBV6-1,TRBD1,CASSDYRGRGETQYF
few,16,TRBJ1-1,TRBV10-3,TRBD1,CAISDLDRESNTEAFF
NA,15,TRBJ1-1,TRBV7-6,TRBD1,CASSLSQGALSEAFF
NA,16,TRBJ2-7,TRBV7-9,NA,CASSSVRGAGTYEQYF
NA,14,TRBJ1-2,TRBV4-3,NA,CASSQETVTYGYTF
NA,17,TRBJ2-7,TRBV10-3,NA,CAISESTFSLVSYEQYF
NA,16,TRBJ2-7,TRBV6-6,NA,CASSYGASVESYEQYF